A single sample is the source of the 21 T cell receptor beta chains below, sequenced in a study of blood T cell repertoires in COVID-19. Libraries were prepared by immunoSEQ multiplex PCR; TCRdb keeps only in-frame clonotypes and omits some of them. The sample carries about 260,000 clones, around 80% recorded once. Sequencing was performed on PBMCs or T cells enriched from blood (not recorded which). The receptors derive from a young man with acute COVID-19.

The V call is TRBV5-1, the J call TRBJ2-1, with TRBD1 matching 7 bases. With V trimmed by 3 bases and J by 10 bases, 10 bases remained unmatched. The CDR3 spans 14 residues. Per germline, CDR1 SGHRS and CDR2 YFSETQ. CDR3 sequence (DNA): TGCGCCAGCAGCTGGGGGACAGCCAAGGAGGAGCAGTTCTTC. This codes for CASSWGTAKEEQFF.

This clone was seen a few times. The chain recombines TRBV7-3 with TRBJ1-2; D uncertain. The V end was cut by 1 base, the J end by 8 bases, with 14 bases between. Germline-derived CDR1 and CDR2 are SGHTA and FQGTGA. CDR3 length: 14 residues. The CDR3 is CASSLKFDGKGYTF. The DNA of the CDR3 is TGTGCCAGCAGCTTAAAGTTCGACGGGAAAGGCTACACCTTC.

V is TRBV2 and J is TRBJ2-1; 9 bases match TRBD2. V shed 6 bases and J 4 bases; nucleotides not matched to a gene: 10. The CDR3 runs 16 residues. Germline CDR1 is SNHLY and CDR2 is FYNNEI. The CDR3 nucleotides are TGTGCCAGCAGCGCCCACCTTGCGGGGGGGTACAATGAGCAGTTCTTC. It yields the protein CASSAHLAGGYNEQFF.

This clone was detected once. Different DNA sequences within this sample yield the same CDR3. The chain couples TRBV18 to TRBJ2-7; 8 nucleotides agree with TRBD1. This CDR3 region has 14 residues. Unmatched junction bases numbered 3, after V lost 3 bases and J lost 2 bases. Germline CDR1 KGHSH, CDR2 LQKENI. CDR3 loop: CASSPRQGTYEQYV. DNA of the CDR3: TGTGCCAGCTCACCCCGACAGGGGACCTACGAGCAGTACGTC.

To note about this clone: At one end the junction does not follow the germline gene, possibly because of a read error. The rearrangement links TRBV13 to TRBJ2-3; 7 bases align to TRBD1. Per the germline V gene, CDR1 is PRHDT and CDR2 is FYEKMQ (reference sequence). This CDR3 spans 11 amino acids. CDR3 coding DNA: TGTGCCAGCAGACAAGGACAGGCAATGAGTTTT. As protein: CASRQGQAMSF.

The chain carries TRBV9 and TRBJ1-5, with unresolved D. V dropped 7 bases and J dropped 0 bases, with 11 bases sitting between them. This CDR3 contains 14 residues. CDR1 and CDR2 from the germline V gene are SGDLS and YYNGEE. The CDR3 here is CASGRRDSNQPQHF. In nucleotides, the CDR3 is TGTGCCAGCGGCCGACGGGATAGCAATCAGCCCCAGCATTTT.

Note on this clone: A read error may produce the germline difference seen at one junction end. CDR3 nucleotide sequence: TGCGCCAGCCGTGACCGGACAGAAGCTTTCTTT. Residues: CASRDRTEAFF. The chain uses TRBV10-1 and TRBJ1-1; D is possibly TRBD1 (5 bases). The CDR3 loop spans 11 amino acids. The germline V gene encodes CDR1 WNHNN and CDR2 SYGVQD (reference sequence).

The chain combines TRBV3-1 (or the pseudogene TRBV3-2) with TRBJ2-1; 10 bases line up with TRBD1. The V gene's germline CDR1 is LGHDT and CDR2 YNNKEL (reference sequence). The CDR3 contains 17 residues. Losses at the gene ends were 4 bases for V and 7 bases for J; bases not matched to a gene: 13. CDR3 nucleotide sequence: TGTGCCAGCAGCCTTCGCCCGACAGGGGGCGCAGAGAATGAGCAGTTCTTC. It specifies CASSLRPTGGAENEQFF.

The chain joins TRBV25-1 to TRBJ2-1; TRBD2 matches at 8 bases. With 2 bases clipped from V and 5 bases from J, the junction kept 2 bases outside the gene matches. CDR3 length: 14 residues. Germline loops: CDR1 MGHDK, CDR2 SYGVNS. CDR3 loop: CASSEAGGHNEQFF. The CDR3, as DNA: TGTGCCAGCAGTGAAGCGGGAGGCCACAATGAGCAGTTCTTC. The full variable domain, rest sourced from reference TRBV25-1 and TRBJ2-1, is EADIYQTPRYLVIGTGKKITLECSQTMGHDKMYWYQQDPGMELHLIHYSYGVNSTEKGDLSSESTVSRIRTEHFPLTLESARPSHTSQYLCASSEAGGHNEQFFGPGTRLTVL.

The chain joins TRBV7-9 to TRBJ1-1; 8 positions match TRBD1. Germline CDR1 SEHNR, CDR2 FQNEAQ (reference sequence). This CDR3 is 14 amino acids long. Germline trimming cut 0 bases from V and 7 bases from J; bases unmatched to any gene: 4. CDR3 sequence: CASSLAGTGGEAFF. The DNA of the CDR3 is TGTGCCAGCAGCTTAGCGGGCACAGGGGGTGAAGCTTTCTTT.

The chain carries TRBV6-2 or TRBV6-3 and TRBJ1-1; D gene uncertain. Trimming left V 1 base short and J 6 bases short, with 18 bases between. Germline V gene lookup returns CDR1 MNHEY and CDR2 SVGEGT. The CDR3 length is 16 residues. The CDR3: CASSYYPDLNGAEAFF. CDR3 sequence (DNA): TGTGCCAGCAGTTACTACCCGGACTTAAATGGGGCTGAAGCTTTCTTT.

This clone was counted between two and nine times. V usage is TRBV29-1 and J usage is TRBJ1-1; 7 nucleotides match TRBD1. CDR1 is SQVTM and CDR2 is ANQGSEA in the germline V gene. The V segment lost 7 bases and the J segment 7 bases; nucleotides outside the gene matches: 3. The CDR3 runs 10 residues. CDR3 loop: CSARDSEAFF. The CDR3 nucleotides are TGCAGCGCCCGGGACAGTGAAGCTTTCTTT.

The rearrangement joins TRBV7-9 to TRBJ1-2; 7 positions match TRBD1. The CDR3 contains 16 residues. In germline, CDR1 is SEHNR, CDR2 FQNEAQ (reference sequence). With 7 bases clipped from V and 8 bases from J, the junction kept 19 bases outside the gene matches. CDR3 amino acids: CASTPSGTVTVGGYTF. CDR3 DNA: TGTGCCAGCACCCCCTCCGGGACAGTGACTGTAGGAGGCTACACCTTC.

The CDR3 coding sequence is TGTGCCAGCAGCTCGGACAGTAACTATGGCTACACCTTC. This encodes CASSSDSNYGYTF. J is TRBJ1-2 and V is TRBV5-4; D is perhaps TRBD1 (6 bases). This CDR3 region has 13 residues. Trimming shortened V by 3 bases and J by 1 base, and 7 bases separated the two germline ends. Looked up from germline, CDR1 is SGHNT and CDR2 is YYREEE (reference sequence).

This sequence joins TRBV12-5 and TRBJ1-2, with TRBD1 as a possible D gene (5 bases). Trimming cost V 1 base and J 6 bases, with 15 bases left between them. Per the germline V gene, CDR1 is LGHNT and CDR2 is FRNRAP. The CDR3 has 15 amino acids. The chain's CDR3 is CASGLAGTLWDGYTF. As DNA, the CDR3 is TGTGCTAGTGGTTTGGCAGGGACTTTATGGGATGGCTACACCTTC.

This chain joins TRBV7-2 and TRBJ2-1; tentatively, D is TRBD1 (6 bases). V was shortened by 5 bases and J by 1 base, with 15 bases between the two germline ends. CDR1 is SGHTA and CDR2 is FQGNSA in the germline V gene. This CDR3 spans 16 amino acids. The CDR3 DNA is TGTGCCAGCAGCCTCATACAGGGAATATCCTACAATGAGCAGTTCTTC. Protein: CASSLIQGISYNEQFF.

CDR3 bases: TGCAGCGTAGATCCGACAGGGGTCCGCAACACAGATACGCAGTATTTT. Translated: CSVDPTGVRNTDTQYF. The gene calls are TRBV29-1 and TRBJ2-3, with 8 bases aligning to TRBD1. The CDR3 is 16 residues long. In germline, CDR1 is SQVTM, CDR2 ANQGSEA. With V trimmed by 6 bases and J by 2 bases, 13 bases remained unmatched.

This sequence joins TRBV4-3 and TRBJ2-3, with TRBD2 matching over 10 bases. The CDR3 is 17 residues long. V trimming: 3 bases; J trimming: 0 bases; junction bases outside the gene matches: 6. The germline V gene encodes CDR1 LGHNA and CDR2 YSLEER. The CDR3: CASSHRTSGPSTDTQYF. DNA for the CDR3: TGCGCCAGCAGCCACCGGACTAGCGGTCCTAGCACAGATACGCAGTATTTT.

The chain carries TRBV9 and TRBJ2-1, with 12 bases matching TRBD2. CDR1 and CDR2 from the germline V gene are SGDLS and YYNGEE. The trim removed 2 bases at V and 4 bases at J, leaving 10 bases unmatched. This CDR3 has 18 amino acids. CDR3 sequence (DNA): TGTGCCAGCAGCGTCAACCCTCTAGCGGGAGGGTCGTACAATGAGCAGTTCTTC. Its translation: CASSVNPLAGGSYNEQFF. The full variable domain, in which reference TRBV9 and TRBJ2-1 provide the parts outside the CDR3, is DSGVTQTPKHLITATGQRVTLRCSPRSGDLSVYWYQQSLDQGLQFLIQYYNGEERAKGNILERFSAQQFPDLHSELNLSSLELGDSALYFCASSVNPLAGGSYNEQFFGPGTRLTVL.

This chain joins TRBV24-1 and TRBJ1-4; D ambiguous. The CDR3 is 12 residues long. CDR1 and CDR2 (germline): KGHDR, SFDVKD. V shed 4 bases and J shed 6 bases, with 5 bases lying between them. CDR3 sequence: CATSDPDEKLFF. The CDR3 coding sequence is TGTGCCACCAGTGACCCCGATGAAAAACTGTTTTTT.

The V gene is TRBV7-2, the J gene TRBJ2-7; 11 bases match TRBD2. CDR1 and CDR2 from the germline V gene are SGHTA and FQGNSA. The V gene end was trimmed by 1 base and the J gene end by 6 bases; junction bases not matched to a gene: 2. CDR3 size: 14 residues. The CDR3 region is CASSLVLAGAEQYV. The CDR3 DNA follows: TGTGCCAGCAGCTTAGTACTAGCGGGAGCCGAGCAGTACGTC.